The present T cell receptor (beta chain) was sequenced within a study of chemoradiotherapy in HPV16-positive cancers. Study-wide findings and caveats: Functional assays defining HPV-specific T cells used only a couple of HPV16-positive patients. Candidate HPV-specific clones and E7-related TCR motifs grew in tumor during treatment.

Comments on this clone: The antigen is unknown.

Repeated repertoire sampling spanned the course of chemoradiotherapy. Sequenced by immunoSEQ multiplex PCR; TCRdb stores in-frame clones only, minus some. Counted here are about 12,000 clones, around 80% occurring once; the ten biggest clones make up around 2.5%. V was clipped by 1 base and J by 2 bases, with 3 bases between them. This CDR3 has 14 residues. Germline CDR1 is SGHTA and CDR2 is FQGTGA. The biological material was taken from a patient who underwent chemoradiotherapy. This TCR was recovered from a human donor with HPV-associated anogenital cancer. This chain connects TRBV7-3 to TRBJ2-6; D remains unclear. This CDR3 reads CASSLKAGANVLTF. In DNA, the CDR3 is TGTGCCAGCAGCTTAAAAGCTGGGGCCAACGTCCTGACTTTC. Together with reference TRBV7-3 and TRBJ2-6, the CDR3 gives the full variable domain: GAGVSQTPSNKVTEKGKYVELRCDPISGHTALYWYRQSLGQGPEFLIYFQGTGAADDSGLPNDRFFAVRPEGSVSTLKIQRTERGDSAVYLCASSLKAGANVLTFGAGSRLTVL.